This T cell receptor beta chain was recorded in a study of neurological immune-mediated disorders. In TCRdb, the 5' RACE reads were re-called with MiXCR into one record per CDR3 protein. The data contain 25,000 to 35,000 distinct CDR3 sequences, around 15% of them singletons. Healthy controls consisted of blood bank volunteers in Maryland, USA. Preparation of the unsorted libraries drew on 2 million PBMCs stored at -80 C. V shed 3 bases, J shed 1 base, and the junction held 14 bases outside the gene matches. CDR1 is SGDLS and CDR2 is YYNGEE in the germline V gene. This CDR3 has 18 amino acids. The table lists this clonotype with a few counts.

The sample comprised PBMCs. The source of this sequence is a man in his sixties or seventies in good health. V is TRBV9 and J is TRBJ1-1; the match to TRBD1 covers 8 bases. CDR3 sequence reads: CASSAFGQGRGANTEAFF. The CDR3 nucleotides are TGTGCCAGCAGCGCCTTTGGACAGGGCAGAGGGGCGAACACTGAAGCTTTCTTT.